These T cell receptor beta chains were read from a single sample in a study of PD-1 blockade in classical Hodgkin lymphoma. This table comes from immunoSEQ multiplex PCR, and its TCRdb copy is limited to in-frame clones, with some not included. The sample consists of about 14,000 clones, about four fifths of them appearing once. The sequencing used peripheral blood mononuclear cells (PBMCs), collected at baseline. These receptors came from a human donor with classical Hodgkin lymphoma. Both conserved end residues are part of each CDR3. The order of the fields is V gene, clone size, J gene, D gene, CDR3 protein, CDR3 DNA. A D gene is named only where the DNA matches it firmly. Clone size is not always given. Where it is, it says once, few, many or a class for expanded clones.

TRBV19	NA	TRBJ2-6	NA	CASRVGSGFHPDSGANVLTF	TGTGCCAGTAGAGTGGGGAGCGGATTCCATCCGGACTCTGGGGCCAACGTCCTGACTTTC
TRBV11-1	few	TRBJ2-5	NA	CASSLEGREETQYF	TGTGCCAGCAGCTTGGAGGGTCGCGAGGAGACCCAGTACTTC
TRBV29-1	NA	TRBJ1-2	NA	CSVEDLAESPYGYTF	TGCAGCGTTGAAGATCTGGCTGAGTCTCCCTATGGCTACACCTTC
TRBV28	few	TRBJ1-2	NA	CASSPDSPYGYTF	TGTGCCAGCAGCCCGGACAGTCCCTATGGCTACACCTTC
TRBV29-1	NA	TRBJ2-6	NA	CSVDRLTGANVLTF	TGCAGCGTTGATCGGTTAACTGGGGCCAACGTCCTGACTTTC
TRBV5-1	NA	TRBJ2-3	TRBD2	CASHGLAGDIADTQYF	TGCGCCAGTCATGGTTTAGCGGGGGATATAGCAGATACGCAGTATTTT
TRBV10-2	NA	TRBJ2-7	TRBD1	CASSGQGAYEQYF	TGCGCCAGCAGTGGACAGGGGGCCTACGAGCAGTACTTC
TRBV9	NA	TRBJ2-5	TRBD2	CASSVATTSGVNPQETQYF	TGTGCCAGCAGCGTAGCTACGACTAGCGGGGTAAATCCCCAAGAGACCCAGTACTTC
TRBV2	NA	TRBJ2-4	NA	CASTRWGVGNIQYF	TGTGCCAGCACTCGCTGGGGGGTGGGAAACATTCAGTACTTC
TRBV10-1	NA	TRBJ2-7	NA	CASSPGPYEQYF	TGCGCCAGCAGTCCCGGACCCTACGAGCAGTACTTC
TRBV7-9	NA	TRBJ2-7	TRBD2	CASSPGAGPFGEQYF	TGTGCCAGCAGCCCGGGAGCGGGGCCCTTCGGAGAGCAGTACTTC
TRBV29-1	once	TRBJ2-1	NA	CSVVPEIQSQFF	TGCAGCGTAGTCCCCGAGATCCAGTCCCAGTTCTTC
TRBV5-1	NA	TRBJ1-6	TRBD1	CASSLVQGANSPLHF	TGCGCCAGCAGCTTGGTTCAGGGGGCGAATTCACCCCTCCACTTT
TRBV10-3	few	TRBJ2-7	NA	CAIWEGGMSYEQYF	TGTGCCATTTGGGAAGGGGGGATGTCCTACGAGCAGTACTTC
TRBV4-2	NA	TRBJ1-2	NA	CASSQTGTLNYGYTF	TGTGCCAGCAGCCAGACCGGGACACTCAACTATGGCTACACCTTC
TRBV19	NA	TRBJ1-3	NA	CASSIEDRGNTIYF	TGTGCCAGTAGTATAGAGGACAGAGGAAACACCATATATTTT
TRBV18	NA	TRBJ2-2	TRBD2	CASSPETSGETGELFF	TGTGCCAGCTCACCTGAGACTAGCGGGGAAACCGGGGAGCTGTTTTTT
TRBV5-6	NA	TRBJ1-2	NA	CASSPGYYGYTF	TGTGCCAGCAGCCCCGGTTACTATGGCTACACCTTC
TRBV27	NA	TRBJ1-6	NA	CASSLEGGRNSPLHF	TGTGCCAGCAGTTTGGAAGGGGGACGGAATTCACCCCTCCACTTT
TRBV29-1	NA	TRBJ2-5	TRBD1	CSGQGAGETQYF	TGCAGCGGCCAGGGGGCCGGAGAGACCCAGTACTTC
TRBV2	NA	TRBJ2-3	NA	CASSGRDPTDTQYF	TGTGCCAGCAGTGGGAGGGACCCCACAGATACGCAGTATTTT
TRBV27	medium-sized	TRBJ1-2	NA	CASSLDGRACTF	TGTGCCAGCAGTTTGGACGGCCGGGCTTGCACCTTC
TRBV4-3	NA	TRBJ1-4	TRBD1	CASSPGQFNEKLFF	TGCGCCAGCAGCCCGGGACAGTTTAATGAAAAACTGTTTTTT